This is a list of T cell receptor beta chains from one sample in a study of read filtering for tumor transcriptome and immune sequencing. TCRdb re-called the reads with MiXCR, one entry per CDR3 protein. The sample contains approximately 20,000 distinct CDR3 sequences, around 15% of which appear only once. Specimen: a population of CD138-negative cells sorted from bone marrow. These receptors were collected from a donor over 35 with multiple myeloma. The CDR3 runs from the conserved cysteine through the conserved F or W. The size entry is marked missing in some rows and otherwise reads once, few, many or a size class.

V: TRBV5-6
J: TRBJ1-5
size: few
CDR3: CASSLMAGNQPQHF

V: TRBV28
J: TRBJ2-7
size: many
CDR3: CASSGPGTGDYEQYF

V: TRBV29-1
J: TRBJ2-7
size: many
CDR3: CSATQTSGRTYEQYF

V: TRBV5-1
J: TRBJ2-7
size: many
CDR3: CASSFQGLDEQYF

V: TRBV29-1
J: TRBJ2-5
size: many
CDR3: CSVAGGGETQYF

V: TRBV28
J: TRBJ2-5
size: many
CDR3: CASSFGVTGGAPETQYF

V: TRBV7-2
J: TRBJ2-1
size: many
CDR3: CASSPPGLGDNEQFF

V: TRBV4-1
J: TRBJ2-7
size: many
CDR3: CASRGRGSYEQYF

V: TRBV28
J: TRBJ2-1
size: many
CDR3: CASSFLDTMSSYNEQFF

V: TRBV7-9
J: TRBJ1-3
size: NA
CDR3: CASASSTRSGNTIYF

V: TRBV3-1
J: TRBJ2-1
size: NA
CDR3: CASSLGTGGAEQFF

V: TRBV7-2
J: TRBJ2-7
size: few
CDR3: CASSFGGSIYEQYF

V: TRBV4-1
J: TRBJ2-7
size: many
CDR3: CASSQVASGYYEQYF

V: TRBV7-9
J: TRBJ2-1
size: many
CDR3: CASSSAGGGSYNEQFF

V: TRBV7-9
J: TRBJ2-1
size: NA
CDR3: CASSLIGAGVSYNEQFF

V: TRBV24-1
J: TRBJ2-1
size: many
CDR3: CATSDLPGTVNEQFF

V: TRBV7-6
J: TRBJ2-5
size: many
CDR3: CASSTTGEETQYF

V: TRBV29-1
J: TRBJ2-3
size: NA
CDR3: CSAQGTVRTDTQYF

V: TRBV28
J: TRBJ1-1
size: many
CDR3: CASSLEYKVNTEAFF

V: TRBV7-9
J: TRBJ1-1
size: many
CDR3: CASSLTGMNTEAFF

V: TRBV4-1
J: TRBJ1-2
size: many
CDR3: CASSQDHRGRSYGYTF

V: TRBV4-1
J: TRBJ2-7
size: many
CDR3: CASSQTGATLSYEQYF

V: TRBV27
J: TRBJ2-1
size: few
CDR3: CASRPQLAGDNEQFF

V: TRBV11-2
J: TRBJ2-3
size: NA
CDR3: CASRQFAGLAGGTDTQYF

V: TRBV24-1
J: TRBJ2-3
size: many
CDR3: CATSDLKPDTQYF

V: TRBV29-1
J: TRBJ2-1
size: many
CDR3: CSITTGTSSDEQFF

V: TRBV28
J: TRBJ2-1
size: few
CDR3: CASRTGLAEGYNEQFF